Listed here are 9 T cell receptor beta chains from one sample, sequenced in a study of blood T cell repertoires in COVID-19. Generated by immunoSEQ multiplex PCR, the TCRdb table keeps only in-frame clones and is missing some. Here the sample spans around 250,000 clones, 80% to 90% being singletons. The sequencing input was peripheral blood. These receptors originate from a woman between 70 and 85 years old with COVID-19, enrolled during active disease.

CDR3 nucleotide sequence: TGCGCCAGCAGCCTTGCGACTAGCGGCACAGATACGCAGTATTTT. Encoded protein: CASSLATSGTDTQYF. This chain links TRBV5-1 with TRBJ2-3, with TRBD2 matching over 8 bases. This CDR3 contains 15 residues. V lost 4 bases and J lost 1; bases outside the gene matches: 5. Germline assignment: CDR1 SGHRS and CDR2 YFSETQ.

The genes are TRBV3-1 (or the pseudogene TRBV3-2) and TRBJ1-3; no clear D gene. CDR1 and CDR2 from the germline V gene are LGHDT and YNNKEL (reference sequence). There are 17 residues in the CDR3. V was cut by 1 base and J by 0 bases, with 13 bases left in between. CDR3 sequence: CASSQALQTNSGNTIYF. The CDR3 region has the DNA TGTGCCAGCAGCCAAGCTTTACAGACGAACTCTGGAAACACCATATATTTT.

The chain couples TRBV11-1 to TRBJ2-1; D is perhaps TRBD1 (6 bases). Germline CDR1 SGHAT, CDR2 FQDESV (reference sequence). CDR3 length: 13 amino acids. The V gene lost 0 bases and the J gene lost 8 bases, with 8 bases spanning the gap. In DNA form, the CDR3 reads TGTGCCAGCAGCTTAGCACAGGGATATGAGCAGTTCTTC. Protein sequence: CASSLAQGYEQFF.

The chain combines TRBV28 with TRBJ1-2; D might be TRBD1 (5 bases). There are 14 residues in the CDR3. Trimming took off 5 bases at V and 3 bases at J, with 13 bases between the two ends. Germline V gene lookup returns CDR1 MDHEN and CDR2 SYDVKM. The CDR3 loop is CASSVRDSYYGYTF. CDR3 sequence (DNA): TGTGCCAGCAGTGTCAGGGACTCGTACTATGGCTACACCTTC.

The rearrangement uses TRBV28 and TRBJ2-1; TRBD2 might be the D (6 bases). The CDR3 runs 16 residues. Between the trimmed V and J ends, which lost 7 bases and 3 bases, there was a span of 19 bases. Germline V lookup: CDR1 MDHEN, CDR2 SYDVKM. CDR3 coding DNA: TGTGCCAGCATACCCCTGGGGGGAGGAAACTACAATGAGCAGTTCTTC. This translates into CASIPLGGGNYNEQFF.

This chain uses TRBV6-2 or TRBV6-3 with TRBJ2-3, with TRBD2 identical over 7 bases. Germline V CDR1 and CDR2: MNHEY, SVGEGT. V shed 0 bases and J 0 bases; nucleotides not matched to a gene: 6. This CDR3 contains 17 residues. The CDR3 DNA is TGTGCCAGCAGTTACTCGATAGGACTAGGGAGCACAGATACGCAGTATTTT. It is translated as CASSYSIGLGSTDTQYF.

The CDR3 sequence: CSVGTSGKIYEQYF. The CDR3 DNA reads TGCAGCGTCGGGACTAGCGGGAAAATCTACGAGCAGTACTTC. The rearrangement uses TRBV29-1 and TRBJ2-7; 13 bases are shared with TRBD2. Germline V gene data show CDR1 as SQVTM and CDR2 as ANQGSEA. CDR3 size: 14 residues. Trimming removed 6 bases from V and 3 bases from J; junction bases left unmatched: 5.

The chain carries TRBV29-1 and TRBJ1-2, with no clear D. V lost 3 bases and J lost 7, with 18 bases in between. The germline V gene has CDR1 SQVTM and CDR2 ANQGSEA. The CDR3 length is 14 residues. CDR3 protein: CSVDGLGRVGGYTF. CDR3 nucleotides: TGCAGCGTTGATGGGTTAGGGAGGGTCGGTGGCTACACCTTC.

The chain joins TRBV9 to TRBJ2-2, with D tentatively TRBD1 (6 bases). V was clipped by 0 bases and J by 0 bases, with 18 bases between them. This CDR3 comprises 19 residues. CDR1 is SGDLS, CDR2 YYNGEE, per germline. In DNA, the CDR3 is TGTGCCAGCAGCGTAGTAGGAGGCAGGGGTTTCGCGAACACCGGGGAGCTGTTTTTT. Amino acids: CASSVVGGRGFANTGELFF. Full variable domain (rest looked up from reference TRBV9 and TRBJ2-2): DSGVTQTPKHLITATGQRVTLRCSPRSGDLSVYWYQQSLDQGLQFLIQYYNGEERAKGNILERFSAQQFPDLHSELNLSSLELGDSALYFCASSVVGGRGFANTGELFFGEGSRLTVL.